The rows below give T cell receptor beta chains drawn from one sample of a study of T cells in Graves' hyperthyroidism and ophthalmopathy. One entry per CDR3 protein, called by TCRdb with MiXCR from the multiplex PCR reads. Of hundreds of thousands of distinct CDR3 sequences detected, about 45% appear once; the ten largest clones hold under 8.5%. Specimen: peripheral blood or thyroid tissue (not recorded which). The receptor set was obtained from an adult man with Graves' disease, either hyperthyroidism or ophthalmopathy (not recorded which). CDR3s include the opening cysteine and the closing phenylalanine or tryptophan. A D gene is named only where the DNA matches it firmly.

TRBJ1-2 | TRBD1 | TRBV10-3 | CAISESTGNNYGYTF
TRBJ2-7 | TRBD2 | TRBV20-1 | CSARGTSGRGYEQYF
TRBJ1-1 | . | TRBV6-5 | CASSDDGLGNTEAFF
TRBJ1-2 | TRBD1 | TRBV25-1 | CASSDPTRTGSYGDGYTF
TRBJ1-4 | . | TRBV7-9 | CASKGGGSEKLFF
TRBJ1-3 | . | TRBV20-1 | CSARGEGGNTIYF
TRBJ1-2 | TRBD1 | TRBV29-1 | CSVETYRQGNYGYTF
TRBJ2-7 | . | TRBV6-5 | CASSYSPQYEQYF
TRBJ2-7 | . | TRBV6-5 | CASSTGPYEQYF
TRBJ1-2 | . | TRBV19 | CASSIAAGSYYGYTF
TRBJ1-1 | . | TRBV13 | CASSLPGETSTEAFF
TRBJ2-7 | . | TRBV24-1 | CATSDGAGQYF
TRBJ1-2 | . | TRBV2 | CASRGAEDTYGYTF
TRBJ2-5 | . | TRBV7-6 | CASGGETQYF
TRBJ2-7 | . | TRBV7-9 | CASSREGSTGYEQYF
TRBJ1-2 | TRBD1 | TRBV7-9 | CASSLDGTGGDGYTF
TRBJ2-7 | . | TRBV20-1 | CSARDLDSLPFGEQYF
TRBJ2-6 | . | TRBV7-9 | CASGLAGTALLGANVLTF
TRBJ1-4 | . | TRBV5-1 | CTSSLTNEKLFF
TRBJ2-7 | TRBD2 | TRBV7-2 | CASSRGLDPILYEQYF
TRBJ1-6 | TRBD1 | TRBV13 | CASSGQGSYNSPLHF
TRBJ1-1 | . | TRBV19 | CASGTVLNTEAFF
TRBJ1-3 | . | TRBV7-3 | CASSLTLDSSGNTIYF
TRBJ2-2 | . | TRBV2 | CASMNRVGRTGELFF
TRBJ1-1 | TRBD1 | TRBV15 | CATSSYPRGLVTEAFF
TRBJ2-5 | . | TRBV7-2 | CASRAAGTGSGETQYF
TRBJ1-1 | . | TRBV6-1 | CASKAFRTGTEAFF
TRBJ2-5 | . | TRBV7-2 | CASSLAAQQETQYF
TRBJ1-1 | . | TRBV6-1 | CASSPRGAGTEAFF
TRBJ2-7 | . | TRBV20-1 | CSAPSRNEQYF
TRBJ2-6 | . | TRBV7-9 | CASRVRQVSGANVLTF
TRBJ2-2 | TRBD1 | TRBV2 | CASSSDRTNTGELFF
TRBJ2-7 | . | TRBV7-8 | CASSFNRDLLYF
TRBJ1-1 | . | TRBV9 | CASSVTGYTEAFF
TRBJ1-5 | . | TRBV7-9 | CASSQDLRSHQPQHF
TRBJ2-6 | . | TRBV7-8 | CASSPGQSLRWLHLRF